These T cell receptor beta chains were read from a single sample in a study of beta chain features in type 1 diabetes. Clones were sequenced by immunoSEQ multiplex PCR, and TCRdb holds only the in-frame ones, with some missing. The sample contains 200,000 to 250,000 clones, around 26% of which appear only once. Sample: central memory CD4+ T cells from blood. The receptors here all came from a man aged 25 to 45 in good health. Both conserved end residues are part of each CDR3. The D gene is left open where the match is weak.

J | V | D | CDR3
TRBJ1-5 | TRBV30 | . | CAWSKDSNQPQHF
TRBJ2-1 | TRBV13 | TRBD2 | CASSLIPGGNNEQFF
TRBJ2-2 | TRBV18 | TRBD2 | CASSPSLRGTSVTGELFF
TRBJ2-3 | TRBV1 | . | CTSSRLYTRGSTDTQYF
TRBJ2-3 | TRBV7-9 | . | CASSIQRSSTDTQYF
TRBJ2-7 | TRBV7-9 | . | CASSLETRVSYEQYF
TRBJ2-2 | TRBV5-1 | TRBD1 | CASSSTGTANTGELFF
TRBJ1-3 | TRBV30 | . | CAWSGGSGNTIYF
TRBJ2-3 | TRBV5-1 | . | CASSPEGGDTQYF
TRBJ2-2 | TRBV4-3 | TRBD2 | CASSQEVLAGRSGELFF
TRBJ2-5 | TRBV2 | . | CANKGRAPQETQYF
TRBJ2-5 | TRBV30 | . | CAWSRAAQETQYF
TRBJ2-7 | TRBV7-8 | TRBD1 | CASSPPGQGRTEQYF
TRBJ2-4 | TRBV30 | . | CAWSRGSKNIQYF
TRBJ1-5 | TRBV6-5 | . | CASSTQQGNQPQHF
TRBJ1-5 | TRBV7-9 | TRBD1 | CASSLTGGEVQPQHF
TRBJ2-2 | TRBV30 | . | CAWSPRGPRRTGELFF
TRBJ1-1 | TRBV30 | . | CAWDMNRNTEAFF
TRBJ2-1 | TRBV27 | TRBD1 | CASTRVGTGHLGRDEQFF
TRBJ2-5 | TRBV9 | TRBD2 | CSSSSGTSGITQETQYF